This T cell receptor beta chain stems from a study of CD8+ T cells in alopecia areata. RNA was extracted and reverse transcribed into cDNA as the sequencing template. Data came from immunoSEQ multiplex PCR; TCRdb stores just in-frame clones and leaves some out. The sample lists 130,000 or so clones, approximately 90% occurring once. As to treatment: oral pan-JAK inhibitor, 5-10 mg twice daily. This CDR3 comprises 15 residues. Trimming pared 2 bases from V and 0 bases from J, leaving 9 bases between. From germline, CDR1 is SGHRS and CDR2 YFSETQ. Sequencing was performed on CD8+ T cells sorted from blood, taken at week 4, from a patient treated with tofacitinib. The V and J genes are TRBV5-1 and TRBJ2-1; D is possibly TRBD2 (5 bases). The receptor comes from a human donor with alopecia areata. The CDR3 coding sequence is TGCGCCAGCAGCTTAGGCGGGCCCTCCTACAATGAGCAGTTCTTC. Translation gives CASSLGGPSYNEQFF. The full variable domain, completed using reference TRBV5-1 and TRBJ2-1, is KAGVTQTPRYLIKTRGQQVTLSCSPISGHRSVSWYQQTPGQGLQFLFEYFSETQRNKGNFPGRFSGRQFSNSRSEMNVSTLELGDSALYLCASSLGGPSYNEQFFGPGTRLTVL.